A selection of T cell receptor beta chains follows, all from one sample in a study of blood T cells in healthy people across ages. TCRdb used MiXCR to reprocess the 5' RACE reads, holding one entry per CDR3 protein. The table has roughly 800,000 distinct CDR3 sequences, over 45% seen once. Material: blood. The receptors derive from a man aged 30-40 years in good health. Both conserved end residues are part of each CDR3. A D gene is named only where the DNA matches it firmly. Rows may omit the clone size; those that give it use once, few, many or a size class.

>many|TRBD2|TRBJ2-3|TRBV11-2
CASILRGRGGTDTQYF
TGTGCCAGCATCCTTAGGGGTCGGGGGGGCACAGATACGCAGTATTTT
>once|NA|TRBJ2-5|TRBV3-1
CASSQADYAETQYF
TGTGCCAGCAGCCAAGCCGACTATGCAGAGACCCAGTACTTC
>few|NA|TRBJ2-1|TRBV20-1
CSAPWGLVATEQFF
TGCAGTGCTCCGTGGGGCCTAGTTGCCACTGAGCAGTTCTTC
>few|TRBD1|TRBJ2-1|TRBV29-1
CSVKTGTEVYNEQFF
TGCAGCGTTAAAACCGGGACAGAAGTTTACAATGAGCAGTTCTTC
>NA|NA|TRBJ1-1|TRBV6-6
CASSTGVNAFF
TGTGCCAGCAGTACCGGGGTGAACGCTTTCTTT
>NA|NA|TRBJ1-1|TRBV7-9
CASSFDTQVEAFF
TGTGCCAGCAGCTTTGACACACAAGTTGAAGCTTTCTTT
>NA|NA|TRBJ2-7|TRBV7-9
CASSSLKGEQYF
TGTGCCAGCAGCTCCCTGAAGGGCGAGCAGTACTTC
>NA|NA|TRBJ1-2|TRBV29-1
CSYREALQSGYTF
TGCAGCTATAGGGAGGCGTTACAGTCCGGCTACACCTTC
>few|NA|TRBJ2-1|TRBV9
CASSAWAMSSSYNEQFF
TGTGCCAGCAGCGCCTGGGCCATGAGCAGCTCCTACAATGAGCAGTTCTTC
>many|TRBD2|TRBJ2-1|TRBV6-5
CASSSRRLAVNNEQFF
TGTGCCAGCAGTTCGAGAAGACTAGCGGTAAACAATGAGCAGTTCTTC
>few|TRBD2|TRBJ2-7|TRBV7-2
CASSLVGGGSHYEQYF
TGTGCCAGCAGCTTGGTCGGCGGGGGGTCGCATTACGAGCAGTACTTC
>NA|NA|TRBJ2-1|TRBV29-1
CSAVTVAAYNEQFF
TGCAGCGCGGTGACGGTGGCAGCTTACAATGAGCAGTTCTTC
>NA|TRBD1|TRBJ1-2|TRBV6-2/TRBV6-3
CASSGRDRANYGYTF
TGTGCCAGCAGTGGCCGGGACAGAGCTAACTATGGCTACACCTTC
>NA|TRBD1|TRBJ2-1|TRBV29-1
CSGDPGTGGRNEQFF
TGCAGCGGAGATCCCGGGACAGGGGGCCGGAATGAGCAGTTCTTC
>NA|TRBD2|TRBJ2-1|TRBV7-9
CASSVSGEVNEQFF
TGTGCCAGCAGCGTTAGCGGGGAGGTTAATGAGCAGTTCTTC
>many|NA|TRBJ2-5|TRBV7-2
CASSLARETQYF
TGTGCCAGCAGTTTAGCTAGAGAGACCCAGTACTTC
>few|NA|TRBJ2-7|TRBV4-3
CASSQDTALDAYEQYF
TGCGCCAGCAGCCAAGACACGGCTCTCGACGCCTACGAGCAGTACTTC
>NA|TRBD1|TRBJ1-2|TRBV20-1
CSARGDRGYGYTF
TGCAGTGCTAGAGGGGACAGGGGCTATGGCTACACCTTC
>NA|NA|TRBJ2-4|TRBV7-2
CASSLVSAEHRPIAKNIQYF
TGTGCCAGCAGCTTAGTGAGCGCTGAACACCGCCCTATAGCCAAAAACATTCAGTACTTC
>NA|NA|TRBJ2-1|TRBV5-1
CASYDPGLGLVNEQFF
TGCGCCAGCTACGACCCGGGACTTGGGCTCGTCAATGAGCAGTTCTTC
>NA|NA|TRBJ2-5|TRBV5-6
CASSLQWEHQETQYF
TGTGCCAGCAGCCTCCAGTGGGAGCATCAAGAGACCCAGTACTTC
>NA|TRBD2|TRBJ2-6|TRBV4-3
CASSQGLAGRYTSGANVLTF
TGCGCCAGCAGCCAAGGGCTAGCGGGACGGTATACCTCTGGGGCCAACGTCCTGACTTTC
>NA|NA|TRBJ2-3|TRBV7-9
CASSPARLAPSTDTQYF
TGTGCCAGCAGCCCAGCCCGTCTAGCCCCCAGCACAGATACGCAGTATTTT
>NA|TRBD1|TRBJ1-1|TRBV7-3
CASSLTGTGAEAFF
TGTGCCAGCAGCTTAACGGGGACAGGGGCTGAAGCTTTCTTT
>NA|NA|TRBJ2-5|TRBV5-5
CASSRLGDETQYF
TGTGCCAGCAGCCGGCTAGGGGATGAGACCCAGTACTTC
>NA|TRBD1|TRBJ2-3|TRBV7-2
CASSGTGVNTDTQYF
TGTGCCAGCAGCGGGACAGGGGTCAACACAGATACGCAGTATTTT
>NA|NA|TRBJ2-3|TRBV7-2
CASSLKWGSTISTDTQYF
TGTGCCAGCAGCTTAAAGTGGGGTTCCACAATTAGCACAGATACGCAGTATTTT
>NA|NA|TRBJ1-2|TRBV29-1
CSVDGAAEGISYGYTF
TGCAGCGTTGATGGTGCAGCTGAAGGGATTTCGTATGGCTACACCTTC
>NA|NA|TRBJ2-3|TRBV21-1
CASSTSGSTDTQYF
TGTGCCAGCAGCACAAGCGGGAGTACAGATACGCAGTATTTT
>few|NA|TRBJ2-7|TRBV7-9
CASSPAQGGEQYF
TGTGCCAGCAGCCCCGCGCAGGGAGGCGAGCAGTACTTC
>few|NA|TRBJ1-4|TRBV7-2
CASSSNTGRGISQKLFF
TGTGCCAGCAGCTCAAATACCGGACGAGGGATATCCCAAAAACTGTTTTTT
>NA|TRBD1|TRBJ2-4|TRBV10-1
CASSESGTGGRIQYF
TGCGCCAGCAGTGAGTCGGGGACAGGGGGTCGCATTCAGTACTTC
>NA|NA|TRBJ2-1|TRBV5-5
CAAGNNEQFF
TGTGCCGCAGGGAACAATGAGCAGTTCTTC
>NA|TRBD1|TRBJ1-4|TRBV18
CASLQGADEKLFF
TGTGCCAGCTTGCAGGGGGCCGACGAAAAACTGTTTTTT
>NA|NA|TRBJ1-1|TRBV18
CASSPVGTGRMNTEAFF
TGTGCCAGCTCACCAGTGGGGACGGGTCGCATGAACACTGAAGCTTTCTTT
>few|NA|TRBJ2-7|TRBV27
CASSVAFTYEQYF
TGTGCCAGCAGTGTGGCGTTCACCTACGAGCAGTACTTC
>NA|NA|TRBJ2-7|TRBV7-6
CASSGSTVYEQYF
TGTGCCAGCAGCGGCTCGACTGTCTACGAGCAGTACTTC
>NA|TRBD2|TRBJ2-1|TRBV7-3
CASSFTAGGTNEQFF
TGTGCCAGCAGCTTCACAGCGGGAGGTACCAATGAGCAGTTCTTC
>NA|TRBD1|TRBJ2-7|TRBV20-1
CSAGVGQGGSYEQYF
TGCAGTGCTGGAGTAGGACAGGGTGGGTCCTACGAGCAGTACTTC
>NA|NA|TRBJ2-4|TRBV6-1
CASSEPTELAKNIQYF
TGTGCCAGCAGTGAACCGACAGAACTAGCCAAAAACATTCAGTACTTC
>NA|NA|TRBJ2-4|TRBV6-5
CASWAGSVSYEQYF
TGTGCCAGCTGGGCAGGTTCGGTCTCCTACGAGCAGTACTTT
>NA|NA|TRBJ2-1|TRBV29-1
CSVRSWGLETQFF
TGCAGCGTCCGCTCCTGGGGACTGGAGACCCAGTTCTTC